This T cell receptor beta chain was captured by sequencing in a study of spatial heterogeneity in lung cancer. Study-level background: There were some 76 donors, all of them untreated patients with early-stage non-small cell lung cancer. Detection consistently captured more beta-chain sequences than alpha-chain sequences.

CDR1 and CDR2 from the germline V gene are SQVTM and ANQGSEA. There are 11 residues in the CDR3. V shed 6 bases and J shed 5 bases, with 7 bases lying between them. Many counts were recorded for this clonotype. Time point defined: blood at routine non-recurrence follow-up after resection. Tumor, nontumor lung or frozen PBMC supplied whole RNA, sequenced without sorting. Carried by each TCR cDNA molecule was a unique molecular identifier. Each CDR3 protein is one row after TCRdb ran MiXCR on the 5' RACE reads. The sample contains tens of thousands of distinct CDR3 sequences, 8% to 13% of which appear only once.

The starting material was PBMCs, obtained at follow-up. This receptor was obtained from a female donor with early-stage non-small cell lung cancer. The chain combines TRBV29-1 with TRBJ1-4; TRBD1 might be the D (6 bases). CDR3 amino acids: CSVDRNEKLFF. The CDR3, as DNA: TGCAGCGTCGACAGGAATGAAAAACTGTTTTTT. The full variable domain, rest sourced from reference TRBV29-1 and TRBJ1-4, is SAVISQKPSRDICQRGTSLTIQCQVDSQVTMMFWYRQQPGQSLTLIATANQGSEATYESGFVIDKFPISRPNLTFSTLTVSNMSPEDSSIYLCSVDRNEKLFFGSGTQLSVL.